This entry lists 21 T cell receptor beta chains sequenced from one sample in a study of beta chain features in type 1 diabetes. The entirety of the isolated RNA underwent reverse transcription, so expressed TCRB transcripts were sequenced. Using immunoSEQ multiplex PCR, the repertoire was profiled, and TCRdb retains in-frame clones only, with some absent. The sample records 110,000 or so clones, under 40% being singletons. The specimen sequenced was stem cell memory CD4+ T cells from blood. These receptors were collected from a woman under 30 in good health.

This sequence joins TRBV6-1 and TRBJ2-5, with a possible D match to TRBD2 (5 bases). V was cut by 4 bases and J by 11 bases, with 11 bases left in between. This CDR3 comprises 11 residues. Germline V gene sequence: CDR1 MNHNS, CDR2 SASEGT. CDR3 residues: CASSASWEQYF. CDR3 DNA: TGTGCCAGCAGTGCAAGCTGGGAGCAGTACTTC.

This clone was detected only a few times. The chain joins TRBV29-1 to TRBJ2-2; no firm D call. V was clipped by 4 bases and J by 7 bases, with 10 bases between them. Germline V gives CDR1 SQVTM, CDR2 ANQGSEA. This CDR3 is 12 amino acids long. CDR3 region: CSVAARSGELFF. CDR3 in DNA: TGCAGCGTTGCAGCGAGGAGCGGGGAGCTGTTTTTT.

This rearrangement joins TRBV27 to TRBJ1-5, with 11 bases lining up with TRBD1. Germline lookup yields CDR1 MNHEY and CDR2 SMNVEV (reference sequence). Germline trimming cut 5 bases from V and 5 bases from J; bases unmatched to any gene: 8. This CDR3 region has 16 residues. The CDR3 region has the DNA TGTGCCAGCAGTATCGCCGGGACAGGGGGTTATCAGCCCCAGCATTTT. It is translated as CASSIAGTGGYQPQHF.

This clone was found a few times. This chain links TRBV7-9 with TRBJ2-7; 7 bases map to TRBD1. The CDR3 totals 14 residues. Germline V gene data show CDR1 as SEHNR and CDR2 as FQNEAQ (reference sequence). Losses at the gene ends were 6 bases for V and 0 bases for J; bases not matched to a gene: 5. The CDR3 DNA sequence: TGTGCCAGCAGAGAGACAGGGAGCTCCTACGAGCAGTACTTC. Its protein product is CASRETGSSYEQYF.

The chain recombines TRBV5-4 with TRBJ2-5; 10 nucleotides align to TRBD2. The CDR3 runs to 16 residues. The germline V gene encodes CDR1 SGHNT and CDR2 YYREEE (reference sequence). V dropped 5 bases and J dropped 4; count of bases not matched to a gene: 11. CDR3 coding DNA: TGTGCCAGCAGGGGAGGGGTTCTAGCGGGAGCAGAGACCCAGTACTTC. The encoded protein is CASRGGVLAGAETQYF.

The DNA for the CDR3 is TGTGCCAGTGCCCGGACTAGCGGGAGGTACGAGCAGTACTTC. Translating it yields CASARTSGRYEQYF. The rearrangement uses TRBV19 and TRBJ2-7, with 14 positions matching TRBD2. J gave up 4 bases and V 8 bases, and 4 bases lay outside the gene matches. There are 14 residues in the CDR3. CDR1 is LNHDA, CDR2 SQIVND, per germline (reference sequence).

The CDR3 DNA sequence: TGTGGAGATGACTCCGGGACTAGCGGATATTACTTC. Amino acid sequence: CGDDSGTSGYYF. The chain uses TRBV7-9 and TRBJ2-5, with TRBD2 matching over 11 bases. Germline V gene lookup returns CDR1 SEHNR and CDR2 FQNEAQ (reference sequence). The CDR3 has 12 amino acids.

This clone has a handful of counts. The chain has TRBV5-1 and TRBJ2-3; no clear D. The CDR3 loop spans 12 amino acids. Per the germline V gene, CDR1 is SGHRS and CDR2 is YFSETQ. Trimming removed 3 bases at V and 2 bases at J, with 4 bases between. The CDR3 loop reads CASSSVTDTQYF. CDR3 sequence (DNA): TGCGCCAGCAGCTCCGTCACAGATACGCAGTATTTT.

The chain carries TRBV7-9 and TRBJ2-1; no reliable D call. This CDR3 has 15 amino acids. The V gene lost 4 bases and the J gene lost 8 bases, with 18 bases spanning the gap. Looked up from germline, CDR1 is SEHNR and CDR2 is FQNEAQ (reference sequence). CDR3 coding DNA: TGTGCCAGCAGCTCCCCCCCAGGTATAGGCGATGAGCAGTTCTTC. Translated, it gives CASSSPPGIGDEQFF.

This chain joins TRBV27 and TRBJ1-5, with a weak D call TRBD1 (5 bases). The germline V gene has CDR1 MNHEY and CDR2 SMNVEV (reference sequence). V lost 0 bases, J lost 2 bases, and 11 bases lay in between. CDR3 size: 16 residues. This chain's CDR3 is CASSLSGGMGNQPQHF. For the CDR3, the DNA is TGTGCCAGCAGTTTATCGGGGGGAATGGGCAATCAGCCCCAGCATTTT.

The rearrangement uses TRBV6-1 and TRBJ2-3, with 11 nucleotides matching TRBD2. V lost 10 bases and J lost 0; bases outside the gene matches: 3. Germline V lookup: CDR1 MNHNS, CDR2 SASEGT. The CDR3 spans 14 residues. The DNA of the CDR3 is TGTGCCATGCGGACTAGCGGGAGCACAGATACGCAGTATTTT. It encodes CAMRTSGSTDTQYF.

This clone came up a few times. This chain uses TRBV15 with TRBJ1-1; 7 bases map to TRBD1. J gave up 0 bases and V 9 bases, and 4 bases lay outside the gene matches. CDR3 length: 13 amino acids. Germline values: CDR1 LNHNV, CDR2 YYDKDF (reference sequence). The DNA of the CDR3 is TGTGCCACAAGACAGGGAGTGAACACTGAAGCTTTCTTT. Translation: CATRQGVNTEAFF. Together with reference TRBV15 and TRBJ1-1, the CDR3 gives the full variable domain: DAMVIQNPRYQVTQFGKPVTLSCSQTLNHNVMYWYQQKSSQAPKLLFHYYDKDFNNEADTPDNFQSRRPNTSFCFLDIRSPGLGDTAMYLCATRQGVNTEAFFGQGTRLTVV.

This clone was observed a few times. This rearrangement joins TRBV27 to TRBJ2-7, with a possible D match to TRBD2 (5 bases). Trimming took 3 bases from V and 2 from J, leaving 8 bases between them. The V gene's germline CDR1 is MNHEY and CDR2 SMNVEV (reference sequence). The CDR3 sequence is 13 residues long. CDR3 sequence (DNA): TGTGCCAGCAGTTTCGAGGGTCCCTACGAGCAGTACTTC. This sequence encodes CASSFEGPYEQYF.

The chain is built from TRBV2 and TRBJ1-2; D perhaps matches TRBD1 (5 bases). CDR3 length: 15 amino acids. Germline CDR1 is SNHLY and CDR2 is FYNNEI. Trimming left V 4 bases short and J 6 bases short, with 18 bases between. The CDR3 region is CASSVVSGRWNGYTF. In nucleotides, the CDR3 is TGTGCCAGCAGTGTTGTGTCAGGGCGGTGGAATGGCTACACCTTC. Complete variable domain (other parts from reference TRBV2 and TRBJ1-2): EPEVTQTPSHQVTQMGQEVILRCVPISNHLYFYWYRQILGQKVEFLVSFYNNEISEKSEIFDDQFSVERPDGSNFTLKIRSTKLEDSAMYFCASSVVSGRWNGYTFGSGTRLTVV.

The rearrangement links TRBV29-1 to TRBJ1-4, with D tentatively TRBD1 (6 bases). V lost 6 bases to trimming and J lost 3 bases, with 17 bases between them. There are 15 residues in the CDR3. Germline values: CDR1 SQVTM, CDR2 ANQGSEA. The chain's CDR3 is CSVAQGLTANEKLFF. CDR3 coding DNA: TGCAGCGTCGCGCAGGGGTTGACAGCTAATGAAAAACTGTTTTTT. The full variable domain, completed using reference TRBV29-1 and TRBJ1-4, is SAVISQKPSRDICQRGTSLTIQCQVDSQVTMMFWYRQQPGQSLTLIATANQGSEATYESGFVIDKFPISRPNLTFSTLTVSNMSPEDSSIYLCSVAQGLTANEKLFFGSGTQLSVL.

V usage is TRBV11-2 and J usage is TRBJ1-1; maybe TRBD1 (6 bases). The CDR3 spans 16 residues. V lost 1 base and J lost 0, with 12 bases in between. CDR1 and CDR2 (germline): SGHAT, FQNNGV. CDR3 in amino acids: CASSLVVGQMNTEAFF. The CDR3 DNA reads as TGTGCCAGCAGCTTAGTGGTCGGACAGATGAACACTGAAGCTTTCTTT.

This chain connects TRBV7-2 to TRBJ2-4; tentative D call: TRBD2 (6 bases). The V gene lost 5 bases and the J gene lost 4 bases, with 27 bases spanning the gap. The CDR3 consists of 19 residues. From germline, CDR1 is SGHTA and CDR2 FQGNSA. The CDR3 sequence is CASSITTRGGIGLKNIQYF. The CDR3 DNA is TGTGCCAGCAGCATAACAACTAGGGGCGGGATTGGCCTAAAAAACATTCAGTACTTC.

This clone was seen more than once but under ten times. This rearrangement joins TRBV7-9 to TRBJ2-7; D call uncertain. Trimming took 3 bases from V and 4 from J, leaving 7 bases between them. The CDR3 runs 12 residues. Germline V gene lookup returns CDR1 SEHNR and CDR2 FQNEAQ (reference sequence). The CDR3 reads CASSFNVYEQYF. CDR3 nucleotide sequence: TGTGCCAGCAGCTTTAATGTTTACGAGCAGTACTTC.

The chain uses TRBV7-2 and TRBJ1-5; D not resolved. Germline V CDR1 and CDR2: SGHTA, FQGNSA. V was clipped by 3 bases and J by 5 bases, with 5 bases between them. The CDR3 is made up of 12 amino acids. The CDR3 region has the DNA TGTGCCAGCAGCTTTTCTGATCAGCCCCAGCATTTT. It translates to CASSFSDQPQHF.

J is TRBJ2-7 and V is TRBV20-1; 7 bases fit TRBD2. Trimming cost V 5 bases and J 8 bases; bases outside gene matches: 6. Germline CDR1 reads DFQATT; CDR2 reads SNEGSKA (reference sequence). The CDR3 sequence is 11 residues long. The CDR3 reads CSASRENQQYF. CDR3 coding DNA: TGCAGTGCTTCGCGGGAGAATCAGCAGTACTTC.

On this clone: A junction boundary mismatches the germline segment, possibly from a read error. Other DNA variants within this sample encode the same CDR3. V gene TRBV6-5 combines with J gene TRBJ2-7, with 10 bases aligning to TRBD2. The CDR3 contains 16 residues. Germline lookup yields CDR1 MNHEY and CDR2 SVGAGI. This chain's CDR3 is CASSYSTSGRAYEQYF. The CDR3 DNA follows: TGTGCCAGCAGCTACTCGACCAGCGGGAGGGCCTACGAGCAGTACTTC.